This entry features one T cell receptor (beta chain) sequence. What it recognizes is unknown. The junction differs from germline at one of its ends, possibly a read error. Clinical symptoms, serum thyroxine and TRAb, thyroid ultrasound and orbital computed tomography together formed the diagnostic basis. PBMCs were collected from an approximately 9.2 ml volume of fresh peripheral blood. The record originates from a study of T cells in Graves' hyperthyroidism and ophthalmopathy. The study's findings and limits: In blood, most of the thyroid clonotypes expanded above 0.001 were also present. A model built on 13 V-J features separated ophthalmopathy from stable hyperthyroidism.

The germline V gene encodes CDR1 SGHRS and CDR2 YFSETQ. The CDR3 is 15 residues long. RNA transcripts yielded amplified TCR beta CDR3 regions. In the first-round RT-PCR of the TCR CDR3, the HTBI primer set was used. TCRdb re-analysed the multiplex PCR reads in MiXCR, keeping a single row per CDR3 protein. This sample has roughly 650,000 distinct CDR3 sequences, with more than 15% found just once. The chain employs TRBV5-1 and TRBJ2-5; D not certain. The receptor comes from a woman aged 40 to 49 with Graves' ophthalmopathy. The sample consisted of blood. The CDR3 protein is CASSFTPGPQETQYF. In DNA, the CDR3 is TGTGCCAGCAGCTTCACCCCCGGGCCCCAAGAGACCCAGTACTTC.